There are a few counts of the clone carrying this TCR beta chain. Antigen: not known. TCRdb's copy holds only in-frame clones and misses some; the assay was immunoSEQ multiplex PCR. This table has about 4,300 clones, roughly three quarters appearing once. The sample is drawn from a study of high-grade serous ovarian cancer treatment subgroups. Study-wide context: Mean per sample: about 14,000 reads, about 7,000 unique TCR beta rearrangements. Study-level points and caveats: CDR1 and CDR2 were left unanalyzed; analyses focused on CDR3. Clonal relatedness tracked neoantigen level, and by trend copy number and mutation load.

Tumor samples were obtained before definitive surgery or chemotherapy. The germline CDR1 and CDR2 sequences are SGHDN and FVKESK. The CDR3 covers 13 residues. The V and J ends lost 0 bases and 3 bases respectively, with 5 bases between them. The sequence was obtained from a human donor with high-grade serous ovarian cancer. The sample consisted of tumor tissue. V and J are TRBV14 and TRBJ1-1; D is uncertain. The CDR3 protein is CASSQDRYTEAFF. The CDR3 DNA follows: TGTGCCAGCAGCCAAGACAGATACACTGAAGCTTTCTTT.